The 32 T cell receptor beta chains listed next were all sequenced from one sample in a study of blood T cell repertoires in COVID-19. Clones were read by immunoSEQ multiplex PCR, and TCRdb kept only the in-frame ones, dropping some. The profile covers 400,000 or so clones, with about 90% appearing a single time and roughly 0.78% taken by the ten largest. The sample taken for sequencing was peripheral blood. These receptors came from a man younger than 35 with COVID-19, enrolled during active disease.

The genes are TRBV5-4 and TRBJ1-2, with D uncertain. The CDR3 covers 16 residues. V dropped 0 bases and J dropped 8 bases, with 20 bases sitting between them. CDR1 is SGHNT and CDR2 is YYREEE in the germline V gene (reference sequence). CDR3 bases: TGTGCCAGCAGCTTGGAATTGCTGACGGAGATGAGGGGCTACACCTTC. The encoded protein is CASSLELLTEMRGYTF.

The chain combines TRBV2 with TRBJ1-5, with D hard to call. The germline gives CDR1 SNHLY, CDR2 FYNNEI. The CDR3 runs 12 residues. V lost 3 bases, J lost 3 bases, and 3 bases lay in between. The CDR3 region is CASSEANQPQHF. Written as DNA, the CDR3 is TGTGCCAGCAGTGAGGCCAATCAGCCCCAGCATTTT. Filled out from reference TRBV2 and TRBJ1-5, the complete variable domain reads EPEVTQTPSHQVTQMGQEVILRCVPISNHLYFYWYRQILGQKVEFLVSFYNNEISEKSEIFDDQFSVERPDGSNFTLKIRSTKLEDSAMYFCASSEANQPQHFGDGTRLSIL.

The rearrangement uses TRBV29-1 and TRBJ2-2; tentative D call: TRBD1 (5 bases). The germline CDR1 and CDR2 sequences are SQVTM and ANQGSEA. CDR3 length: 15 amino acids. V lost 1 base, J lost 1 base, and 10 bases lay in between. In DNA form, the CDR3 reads TGCAGCGTTGAAGCGCCAGGGATGAACACCGGGGAGCTGTTTTTT. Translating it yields CSVEAPGMNTGELFF.

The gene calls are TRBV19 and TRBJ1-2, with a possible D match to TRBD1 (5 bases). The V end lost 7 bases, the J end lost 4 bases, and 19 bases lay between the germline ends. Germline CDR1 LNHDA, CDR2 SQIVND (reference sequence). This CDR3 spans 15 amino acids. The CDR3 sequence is CASIHRDGLPYGYTF. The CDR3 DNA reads TGTGCCAGTATACACCGGGACGGACTACCCTATGGCTACACCTTC. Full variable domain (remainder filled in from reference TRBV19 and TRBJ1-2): DGGITQSPKYLFRKEGQNVTLSCEQNLNHDAMYWYRQDPGQGLRLIYYSQIVNDFQKGDIAEGYSVSREKKESFPLTVTSAQKNPTAFYLCASIHRDGLPYGYTFGSGTRLTVV.

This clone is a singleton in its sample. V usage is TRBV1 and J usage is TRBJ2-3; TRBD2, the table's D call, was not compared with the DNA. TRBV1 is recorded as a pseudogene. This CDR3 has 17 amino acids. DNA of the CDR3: TGCACCAGCAGCCAAGTCTGCCGGGAGGGCCGGACAGATACGCAGTATTTT. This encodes CTSSQVCREGRTDTQYF.

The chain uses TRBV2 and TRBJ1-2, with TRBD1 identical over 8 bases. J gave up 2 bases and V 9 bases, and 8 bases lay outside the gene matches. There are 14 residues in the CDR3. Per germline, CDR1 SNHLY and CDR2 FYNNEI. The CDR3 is CARTGVIRNYGYTF. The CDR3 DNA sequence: TGTGCCAGGACAGGGGTGATAAGAAACTATGGCTACACCTTC.

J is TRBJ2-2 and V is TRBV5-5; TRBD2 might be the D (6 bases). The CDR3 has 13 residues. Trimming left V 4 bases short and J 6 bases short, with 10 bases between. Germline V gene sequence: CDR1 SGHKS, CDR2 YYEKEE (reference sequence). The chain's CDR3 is CASSGSGSGELFF. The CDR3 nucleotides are TGTGCCAGCAGCGGCAGCGGGTCCGGGGAGCTGTTTTTT. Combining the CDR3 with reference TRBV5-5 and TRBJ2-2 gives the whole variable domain DAGVTQSPTHLIKTRGQQVTLRCSPISGHKSVSWYQQVLGQGPQFIFQYYEKEERGRGNFPDRFSARQFPNYSSELNVNALLLGDSALYLCASSGSGSGELFFGEGSRLTVL.

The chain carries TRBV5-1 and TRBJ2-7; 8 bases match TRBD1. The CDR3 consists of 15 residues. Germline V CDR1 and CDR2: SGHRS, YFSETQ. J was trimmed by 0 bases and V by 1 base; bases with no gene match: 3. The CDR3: CASSLWTGSSYEQYF. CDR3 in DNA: TGCGCCAGCAGCTTGTGGACAGGGAGCTCCTACGAGCAGTACTTC. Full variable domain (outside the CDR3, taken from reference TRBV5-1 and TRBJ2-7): KAGVTQTPRYLIKTRGQQVTLSCSPISGHRSVSWYQQTPGQGLQFLFEYFSETQRNKGNFPGRFSGRQFSNSRSEMNVSTLELGDSALYLCASSLWTGSSYEQYFGPGTRLTVT.

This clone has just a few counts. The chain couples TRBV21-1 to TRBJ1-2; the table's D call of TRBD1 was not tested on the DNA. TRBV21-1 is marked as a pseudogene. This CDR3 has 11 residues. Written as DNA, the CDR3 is TGTGCCAGGGAGACAGGGTTGAGCTACACCTTC. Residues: CARETGLSYTF.

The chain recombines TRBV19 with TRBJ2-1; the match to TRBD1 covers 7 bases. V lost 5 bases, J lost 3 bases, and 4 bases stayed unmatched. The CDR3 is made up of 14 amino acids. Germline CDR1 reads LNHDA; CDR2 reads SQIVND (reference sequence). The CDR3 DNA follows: TGTGCCAGTAGTCCGAGGACAGGCTACAATGAGCAGTTCTTC. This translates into CASSPRTGYNEQFF.

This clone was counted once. Here the CDR3 DNA reads TGTGCCAGCAGCGTAGTGGGTAGCGGGGGCACCGGGGAGCTGTTTTTT. Its protein is CASSVVGSGGTGELFF. The chain employs TRBV9 and TRBJ2-2; 9 nucleotides line up with TRBD2. This CDR3 is 16 amino acids long. V shed 0 bases, J shed 4 bases, and the junction held 4 bases outside the gene matches. Per germline, CDR1 SGDLS and CDR2 YYNGEE. Looking up the rest from reference TRBV9 and TRBJ2-2 gives the full variable domain: DSGVTQTPKHLITATGQRVTLRCSPRSGDLSVYWYQQSLDQGLQFLIQYYNGEERAKGNILERFSAQQFPDLHSELNLSSLELGDSALYFCASSVVGSGGTGELFFGEGSRLTVL.

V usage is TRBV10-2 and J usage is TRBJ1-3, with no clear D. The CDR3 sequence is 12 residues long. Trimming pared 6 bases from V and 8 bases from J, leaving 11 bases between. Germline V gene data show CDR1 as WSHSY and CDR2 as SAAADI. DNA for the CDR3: TGCGCCAGCAGGTCTCCCGAGGACACCATATATTTT. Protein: CASRSPEDTIYF.

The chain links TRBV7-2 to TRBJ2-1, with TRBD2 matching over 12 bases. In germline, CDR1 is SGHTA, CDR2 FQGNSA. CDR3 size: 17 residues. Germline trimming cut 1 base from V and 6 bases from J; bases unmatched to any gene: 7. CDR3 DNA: TGTGCCAGCAGCTTAGTGGTCCTAGCGGGAGGGCTCAATGAGCAGTTCTTC. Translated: CASSLVVLAGGLNEQFF. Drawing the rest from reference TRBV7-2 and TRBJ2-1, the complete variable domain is GAGVSQSPSNKVTEKGKDVELRCDPISGHTALYWYRQSLGQGLEFLIYFQGNSAPDKSGLPSDRFSAERTGGSVSTLTIQRTQQEDSAVYLCASSLVVLAGGLNEQFFGPGTRLTVL.

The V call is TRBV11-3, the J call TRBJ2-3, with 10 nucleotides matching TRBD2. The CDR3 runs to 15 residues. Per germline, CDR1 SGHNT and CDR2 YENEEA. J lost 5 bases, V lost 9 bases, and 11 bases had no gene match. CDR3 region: CASGGLAGVGDTQYF. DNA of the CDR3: TGTGCCAGTGGAGGTCTAGCGGGAGTTGGAGATACGCAGTATTTT.

The CDR3 region is CASRVNRVDNSPLHF. The CDR3 DNA reads as TGCGCCAGCAGGGTCAATCGAGTAGATAATTCACCCCTCCACTTT. The rearrangement uses TRBV4-1 and TRBJ1-6; D unclear. The CDR3 spans 15 residues. Trimming pared 6 bases from V and 5 bases from J, leaving 14 bases between. Germline CDR1 is MGHRA and CDR2 is YSYEKL.

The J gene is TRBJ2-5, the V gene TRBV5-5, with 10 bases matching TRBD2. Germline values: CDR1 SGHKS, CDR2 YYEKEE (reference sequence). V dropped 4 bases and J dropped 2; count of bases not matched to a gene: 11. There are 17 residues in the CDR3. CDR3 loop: CASSPIQSSGGQETQYF. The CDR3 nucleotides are TGTGCCAGCAGCCCCATTCAGTCTAGCGGGGGACAAGAGACCCAGTACTTC. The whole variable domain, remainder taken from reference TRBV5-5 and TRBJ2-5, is DAGVTQSPTHLIKTRGQQVTLRCSPISGHKSVSWYQQVLGQGPQFIFQYYEKEERGRGNFPDRFSARQFPNYSSELNVNALLLGDSALYLCASSPIQSSGGQETQYFGPGTRLLVL.

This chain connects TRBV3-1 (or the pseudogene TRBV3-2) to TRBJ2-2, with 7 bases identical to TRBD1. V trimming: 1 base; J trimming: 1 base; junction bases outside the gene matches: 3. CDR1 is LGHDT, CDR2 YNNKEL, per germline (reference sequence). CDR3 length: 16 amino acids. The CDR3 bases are TGTGCCAGCAGCCAAGGGGACAGACTGAACACCGGGGAGCTGTTTTTT. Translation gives CASSQGDRLNTGELFF.

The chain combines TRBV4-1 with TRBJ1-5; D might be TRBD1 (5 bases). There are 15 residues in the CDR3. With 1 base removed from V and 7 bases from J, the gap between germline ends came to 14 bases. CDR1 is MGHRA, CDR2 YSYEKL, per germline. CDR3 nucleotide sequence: TGCGCCAGCAGCCAAGGTTTGGGGGGAGGACAGCCCCAGCATTTT. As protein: CASSQGLGGGQPQHF.

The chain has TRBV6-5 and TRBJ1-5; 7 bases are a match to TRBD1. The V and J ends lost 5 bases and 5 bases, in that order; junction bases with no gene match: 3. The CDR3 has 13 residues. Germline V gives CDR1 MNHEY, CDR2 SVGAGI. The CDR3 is CASSRGQDQPQHF. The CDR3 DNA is TGTGCCAGCAGTCGAGGACAGGATCAGCCCCAGCATTTT.

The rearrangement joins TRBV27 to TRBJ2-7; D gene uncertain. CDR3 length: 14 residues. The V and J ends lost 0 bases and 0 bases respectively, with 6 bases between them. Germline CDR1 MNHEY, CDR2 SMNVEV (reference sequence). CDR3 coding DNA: TGTGCCAGCAGTTTATCGTCGAGCTCCTACGAGCAGTACTTC. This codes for CASSLSSSSYEQYF.

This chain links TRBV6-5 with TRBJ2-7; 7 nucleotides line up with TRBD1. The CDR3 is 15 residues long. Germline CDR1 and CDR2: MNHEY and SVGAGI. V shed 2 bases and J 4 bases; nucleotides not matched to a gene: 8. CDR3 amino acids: CASSYDRGGSYEQYF. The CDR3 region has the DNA TGTGCCAGCAGTTACGACAGAGGGGGCAGTTACGAGCAGTACTTC.

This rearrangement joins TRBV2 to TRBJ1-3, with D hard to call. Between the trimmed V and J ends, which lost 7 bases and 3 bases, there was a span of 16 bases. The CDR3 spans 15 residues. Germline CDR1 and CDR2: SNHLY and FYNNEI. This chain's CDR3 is CASTMGVQYGNTIYF. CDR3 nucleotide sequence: TGTGCCAGCACTATGGGAGTACAGTATGGAAACACCATATATTTT.

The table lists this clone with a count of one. The CDR3 DNA reads as TGTGCCAGCAGCCGGGACAGGAGGTTGGTTTCACCCCTCCACTTT. It is translated as CASSRDRRLVSPLHF. The chain recombines TRBV4-2 with TRBJ1-6, with 8 positions matching TRBD1. Germline trimming cut 4 bases from V and 9 bases from J; bases unmatched to any gene: 8. The CDR3 extends over 15 amino acids. Germline V gene lookup returns CDR1 LGHNA and CDR2 YNFKEQ.

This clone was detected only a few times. The CDR3: CASRGDRGSYEQYF. The CDR3 bases are TGTGCCAGCAGAGGGGACAGGGGGTCCTACGAGCAGTACTTC. V is TRBV2 and J is TRBJ2-7, with TRBD1 matching over 11 bases. The germline CDR1 and CDR2 sequences are SNHLY and FYNNEI. The J segment lost 1 base and the V segment lost 6 bases, leaving 2 bases of the junction unmatched. The CDR3 spans 14 residues. Full variable domain (outside the CDR3, taken from reference TRBV2 and TRBJ2-7): EPEVTQTPSHQVTQMGQEVILRCVPISNHLYFYWYRQILGQKVEFLVSFYNNEISEKSEIFDDQFSVERPDGSNFTLKIRSTKLEDSAMYFCASRGDRGSYEQYFGPGTRLTVT.

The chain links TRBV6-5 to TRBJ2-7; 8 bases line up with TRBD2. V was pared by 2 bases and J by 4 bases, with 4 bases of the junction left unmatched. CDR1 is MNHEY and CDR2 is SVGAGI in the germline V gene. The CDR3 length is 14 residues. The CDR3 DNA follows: TGTGCCAGCAGTTACGCGGGAGGATCGTACGAGCAGTACTTC. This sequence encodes CASSYAGGSYEQYF.

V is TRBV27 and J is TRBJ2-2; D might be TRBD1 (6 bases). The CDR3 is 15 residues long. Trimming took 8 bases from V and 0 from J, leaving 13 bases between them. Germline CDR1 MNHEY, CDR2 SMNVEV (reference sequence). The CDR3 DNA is TGTGCCAGCGCTTGGGACAACGCGAACACCGGGGAGCTGTTTTTT. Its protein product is CASAWDNANTGELFF.

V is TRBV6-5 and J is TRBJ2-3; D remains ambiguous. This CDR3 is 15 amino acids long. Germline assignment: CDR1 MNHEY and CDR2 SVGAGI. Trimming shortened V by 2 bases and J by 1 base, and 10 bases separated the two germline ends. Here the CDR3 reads CASSYGRSGTDTQYF. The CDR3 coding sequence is TGTGCCAGCAGTTACGGGCGTTCAGGCACAGATACGCAGTATTTT.

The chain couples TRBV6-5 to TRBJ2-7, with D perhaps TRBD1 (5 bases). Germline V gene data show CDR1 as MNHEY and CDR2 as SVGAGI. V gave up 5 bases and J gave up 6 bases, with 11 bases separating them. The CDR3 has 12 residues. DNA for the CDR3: TGTGCCAGCAGTCCCGCAAGGGGCGAGCAGTACTTC. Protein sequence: CASSPARGEQYF.

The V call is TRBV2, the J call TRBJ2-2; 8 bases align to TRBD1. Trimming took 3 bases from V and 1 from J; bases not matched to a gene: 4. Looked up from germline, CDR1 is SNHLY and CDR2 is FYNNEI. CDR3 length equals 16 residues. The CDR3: CASSEPGTGNTGELFF. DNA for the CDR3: TGTGCCAGCAGTGAGCCCGGGACAGGGAACACCGGGGAGCTGTTTTTT. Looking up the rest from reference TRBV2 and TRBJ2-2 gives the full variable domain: EPEVTQTPSHQVTQMGQEVILRCVPISNHLYFYWYRQILGQKVEFLVSFYNNEISEKSEIFDDQFSVERPDGSNFTLKIRSTKLEDSAMYFCASSEPGTGNTGELFFGEGSRLTVL.

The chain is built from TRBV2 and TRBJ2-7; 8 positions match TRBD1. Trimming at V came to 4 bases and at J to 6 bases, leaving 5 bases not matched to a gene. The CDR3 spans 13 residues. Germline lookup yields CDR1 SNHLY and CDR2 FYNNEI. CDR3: CASSGGQGGEQYF. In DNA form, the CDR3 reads TGTGCCAGCAGTGGCGGACAGGGAGGCGAGCAGTACTTC.

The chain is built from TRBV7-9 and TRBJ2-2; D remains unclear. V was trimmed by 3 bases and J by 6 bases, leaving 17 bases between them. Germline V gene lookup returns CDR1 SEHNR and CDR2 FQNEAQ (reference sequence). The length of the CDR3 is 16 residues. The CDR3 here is CASSFSPGPIAGELFF. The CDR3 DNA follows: TGTGCCAGCAGCTTTAGTCCGGGTCCTATCGCCGGGGAGCTGTTTTTT.

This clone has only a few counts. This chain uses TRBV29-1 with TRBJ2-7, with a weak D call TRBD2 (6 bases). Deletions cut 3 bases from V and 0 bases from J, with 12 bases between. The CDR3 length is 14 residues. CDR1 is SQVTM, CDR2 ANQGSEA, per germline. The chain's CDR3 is CSVEGDLGSYEQYF. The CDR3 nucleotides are TGCAGCGTTGAGGGGGACTTGGGCTCCTACGAGCAGTACTTC.